These 11 T cell receptor beta chains share one sample of origin, sequenced in a study of cytomegalovirus exposure and HLA in healthy donors. The PCR had 60 Vbeta and 13 Jbeta primers. Profiled with immunoSEQ multiplex PCR; TCRdb holds only in-frame clones, not every one. This table has fewer than 200,000 clones, roughly three quarters appearing once. The sample comprised PBMCs. The receptors originated from a man in his 60s in good health and CMV-seronegative.

This clone was seen only a few times. V gene TRBV29-1 combines with J gene TRBJ1-2; D is uncertain. The CDR3 contains 12 residues. Looked up from germline, CDR1 is SQVTM and CDR2 is ANQGSEA. Trimming pared 3 bases from V and 7 bases from J, leaving 12 bases between. The DNA for the CDR3 is TGCAGCGTTGACTCGGCCCGGGTTGGCTACACCTTC. Its translation: CSVDSARVGYTF.

Remarks on this clone: Relative to the germline gene, one junction end is altered; a read error may explain this. The chain links TRBV7-9 to TRBJ2-5; D gene ambiguous. Looked up from germline, CDR1 is SEHNR and CDR2 is FQNEAQ (reference sequence). The CDR3 totals 11 residues. The chain's CDR3 is CSSSFVETQYF. The CDR3 DNA reads as TGTTCCAGCAGCTTCGTGGAGACCCAGTACTTC. The full variable domain, in which reference TRBV7-9 and TRBJ2-5 provide the parts outside the CDR3, is DTGVSQNPRHKITKRGQNVTFRCDPISEHNRLYWYRQTLGQGPEFLTYFQNEAQLEKSRLLSDRFSAERPKGSFSTLEIQRTEQGDSAMYLCSSSFVETQYFGPGTRLLVL.

The chain joins TRBV6-5 to TRBJ2-7, with 11 positions matching TRBD1. The CDR3 consists of 16 residues. V lost 0 bases to trimming and J lost 4 bases; unmatched junction nucleotides: 5. Germline values: CDR1 MNHEY, CDR2 SVGAGI. The CDR3 bases are TGTGCCAGCAGTTACTCGTCGGACAGGGGGCGGTACGAGCAGTACTTC. This codes for CASSYSSDRGRYEQYF.

This clone appeared a few times. This chain joins TRBV2 and TRBJ2-4; weak D call: TRBD1 (5 bases). Germline CDR1 and CDR2: SNHLY and FYNNEI. The length of the CDR3 is 13 residues. Trimming left V 3 bases short and J 4 bases short, with 7 bases between. The CDR3, as DNA: TGTGCCAGCAGTGAGGACACTAAAAACATTCAGTACTTC. Translated, it gives CASSEDTKNIQYF.

The chain couples TRBV6-6 to TRBJ1-5, with D unresolved. Trimming removed 2 bases from V and 2 bases from J, with 7 bases in between. Germline V gives CDR1 MNHNY, CDR2 SVGAGI (reference sequence). The CDR3 contains 14 residues. The CDR3 here is CASSYGQGNQPQHF. The CDR3 DNA reads TGTGCCAGCAGTTACGGGCAGGGCAATCAGCCCCAGCATTTT.

About this clone: One end of the junction does not line up with germline, which may come from a read error. This sample includes further DNA sequences coding for the same CDR3. J is TRBJ1-4 and V is TRBV19; 10 positions agree with TRBD1. CDR1 and CDR2 (germline): LNHDA, SQIVND (reference sequence). The CDR3 is 14 residues long. The CDR3 is CASRPGTGAEKLFF. Written as DNA, the CDR3 is TGCGCCAGTAGACCCGGGACAGGGGCTGAAAAACTGTTTTTT. Together with reference TRBV19 and TRBJ1-4, the CDR3 gives the full variable domain: DGGITQSPKYLFRKEGQNVTLSCEQNLNHDAMYWYRQDPGQGLRLIYYSQIVNDFQKGDIAEGYSVSREKKESFPLTVTSAQKNPTAFYLCASRPGTGAEKLFFGSGTQLSVL.

The chain has TRBV30 and TRBJ1-4; D gene ambiguous. Looked up from germline, CDR1 is GTSNPN and CDR2 is SVGIG (reference sequence). CDR3 size: 15 residues. Trimming cost V 4 bases and J 5 bases, with 17 bases left between them. This CDR3 is CAWTRLRSENEKLFF. The CDR3 DNA follows: TGTGCCTGGACCCGCCTCAGGTCAGAGAATGAAAAACTGTTTTTT.

The chain uses TRBV5-1 and TRBJ1-1, with TRBD1 matching 9 bases. The ends lost 4 bases at V and 0 bases at J; junction bases unmatched: 4. The CDR3 loop spans 15 amino acids. The germline CDR1 and CDR2 sequences are SGHRS and YFSETQ. CDR3 amino acids: CASSTGQGVNTEAFF. For the CDR3, the DNA is TGCGCCAGCAGCACGGGACAGGGCGTGAACACTGAAGCTTTCTTT. The variable domain in full, with the rest retrieved from reference TRBV5-1 and TRBJ1-1, is KAGVTQTPRYLIKTRGQQVTLSCSPISGHRSVSWYQQTPGQGLQFLFEYFSETQRNKGNFPGRFSGRQFSNSRSEMNVSTLELGDSALYLCASSTGQGVNTEAFFGQGTRLTVV.

The chain recombines TRBV7-2 with TRBJ2-7; tentatively, D is TRBD2 (6 bases). V was shortened by 2 bases and J by 3 bases, with 11 bases between the two germline ends. Germline V gives CDR1 SGHTA, CDR2 FQGNSA. This CDR3 is built from 14 residues. CDR3 sequence: CASSLTPSVYEQYF. DNA of the CDR3: TGTGCCAGCAGCTTAACCCCTAGCGTCTACGAGCAGTACTTC.

The rearrangement uses TRBV5-4 and TRBJ2-1; 10 nucleotides agree with TRBD1. Germline V gene data show CDR1 as SGHNT and CDR2 as YYREEE (reference sequence). J was trimmed by 4 bases and V by 4 bases; bases with no gene match: 5. This CDR3 has 15 amino acids. This CDR3 is CASSPGQGVYNEQFF. CDR3 nucleotide sequence: TGTGCCAGCAGCCCTGGACAGGGGGTATACAATGAGCAGTTCTTC.

This clone turned up a few times. The chain combines TRBV5-6 with TRBJ2-5, with D tentatively TRBD2 (6 bases). Per germline, CDR1 SGHDT and CDR2 YYEEEE. This CDR3 spans 18 amino acids. V dropped 4 bases and J dropped 2 bases, with 24 bases sitting between them. In DNA form, the CDR3 reads TGTGCCAGCAGCCCGCGCCGGTTAGCGGCAACGGGACAAGAGACCCAGTACTTC. It encodes CASSPRRLAATGQETQYF.